The clone carrying this T cell receptor (beta chain) has just a few counts. This CDR3 has 12 amino acids. Germline V gene lookup returns CDR1 MNHNS and CDR2 SASEGT. The V end was cut by 4 bases, the J end by 4 bases, with 8 bases between. The assay was immunoSEQ multiplex PCR, and TCRdb's table has in-frame clones only and misses some. The sample shows about 70,000 clones, approximately 90% of them seen only once. This specimen belongs to a study of OX40 agonist ivuxolimab in advanced cancers. For the study at large: Averaging roughly 60 years in age, with a range of 23 to 79, the cohort was 65% to 90% male.

This receptor was taken from an adult with an advanced solid tumor such as melanoma, head and neck, liver or kidney cancer. V usage is TRBV6-1 and J usage is TRBJ2-7, with D perhaps TRBD1 (6 bases). The sequencing here drew on CD4+ or CD8+ T cells sorted from blood, taken in a trial of the OX40 agonist ivuxolimab. The CDR3 is CASSGTEYEQYF. CDR3 nucleotides: TGTGCCAGCAGTGGGACAGAATACGAGCAGTACTTC.